This T cell receptor beta chain was sequenced in a study of T cell repertoires in aging, cancer and after chemotherapy. Study-level information: About 8.8 million TCR reads made up the full dataset. Study-level results: Healthy donors lost TCR diversity with age mainly through richness, cancer patients through richness and evenness. The repertoire data cannot show anything about immunological memory following chemotherapy.

As regards this clonotype: The antigen remains unidentified.

Multiplex touch-down PCR with TRB-A/B primers amplified rearranged V-D-J TRB sequences. TCRdb re-called the multiplex PCR reads through MiXCR, storing one row per CDR3 protein. The table records a few thousand distinct CDR3 sequences, roughly 26% of them present only once. The template was genomic DNA from peripheral blood, not RNA. From germline, CDR1 is SGHTA and CDR2 FQGNSA. V dropped 5 bases and J dropped 3; count of bases not matched to a gene: 7. The CDR3 runs 17 residues. The sequence derives from a human donor in good health. The chain combines TRBV7-2 with TRBJ2-3; TRBD2 aligns across 14 bases. The source material was blood. The CDR3 nucleotides read TGTGCCAGCAGCCCGCCGGGACTAGCGGGAGCAACAGATACGCAGTATTTT. Its translation: CASSPPGLAGATDTQYF.